Given below is one T cell receptor beta chain in context. The source of the sample is a study of shared clonotypes between healthy human individuals. Per the germline V gene, CDR1 is LNHDA and CDR2 is SQIVND (reference sequence). This CDR3 region has 13 residues. Between the trimmed V and J ends, which lost 3 bases and 7 bases, there was a span of 9 bases. This table comes from immunoSEQ multiplex PCR, and its TCRdb copy is limited to in-frame clones, with some not included. The table includes 2 million to 2.5 million clones, less than 95% detected once. This receptor was identified in a man aged 18-30 years in good health. Some clones in this sample may be carry-over from other donors' samples. The sample taken for sequencing was naive CD4+ T cells from PBMCs. Subset given: CD45RA+ positively selected. J is TRBJ2-2 and V is TRBV19; no clear D gene. The CDR3 sequence is CASSMGNGGELFF. For the CDR3, the DNA is TGTGCCAGTAGTATGGGGAACGGCGGGGAGCTGTTTTTT.